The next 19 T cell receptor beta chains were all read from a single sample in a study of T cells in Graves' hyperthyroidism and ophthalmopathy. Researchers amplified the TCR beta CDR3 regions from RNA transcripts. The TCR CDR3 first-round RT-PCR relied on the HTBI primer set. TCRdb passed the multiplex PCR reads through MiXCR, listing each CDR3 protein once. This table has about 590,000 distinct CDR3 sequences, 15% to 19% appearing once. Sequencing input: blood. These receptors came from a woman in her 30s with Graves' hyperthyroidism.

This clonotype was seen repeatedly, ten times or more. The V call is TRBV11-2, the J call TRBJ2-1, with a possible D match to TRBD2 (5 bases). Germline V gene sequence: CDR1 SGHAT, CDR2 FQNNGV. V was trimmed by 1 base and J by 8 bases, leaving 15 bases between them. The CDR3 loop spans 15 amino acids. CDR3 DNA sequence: TGTGCCAGCAGCTTAGCGCTAGCTAAGGTCTATGAGCAGTTCTTC. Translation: CASSLALAKVYEQFF. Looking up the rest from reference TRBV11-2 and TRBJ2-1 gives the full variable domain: EAGVAQSPRYKIIEKRQSVAFWCNPISGHATLYWYQQILGQGPKLLIQFQNNGVVDDSQLPKDRFSAERLKGVDSTLKIQPAKLEDSAVYLCASSLALAKVYEQFFGPGTRLTVL.

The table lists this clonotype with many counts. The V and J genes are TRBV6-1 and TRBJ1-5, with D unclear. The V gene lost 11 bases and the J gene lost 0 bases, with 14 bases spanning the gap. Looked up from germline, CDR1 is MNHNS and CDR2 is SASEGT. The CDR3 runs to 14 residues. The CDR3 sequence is CACRDGYSNQPQHF. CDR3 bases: TGTGCCTGCCGTGACGGTTATAGCAATCAGCCCCAGCATTTT.

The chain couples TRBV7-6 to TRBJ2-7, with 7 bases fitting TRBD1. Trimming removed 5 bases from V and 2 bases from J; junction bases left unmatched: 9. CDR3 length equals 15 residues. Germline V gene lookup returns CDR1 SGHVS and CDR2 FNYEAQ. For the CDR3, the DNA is TGTGCCAGCAGCGTTATACTGGGACAGACCTACGAGCAGTACTTC. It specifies CASSVILGQTYEQYF.

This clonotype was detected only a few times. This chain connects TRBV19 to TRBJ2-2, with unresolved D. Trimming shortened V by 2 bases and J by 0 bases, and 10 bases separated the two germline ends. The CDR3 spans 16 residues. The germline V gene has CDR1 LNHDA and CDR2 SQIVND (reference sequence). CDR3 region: CASSIIDPANTGELFF. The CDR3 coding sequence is TGTGCCAGTAGTATAATTGACCCCGCGAACACCGGGGAGCTGTTTTTT.

CDR3 nucleotides: TGTGCCAGCATGGGTGCAAACTACGAGCAGTACTTC. Translated: CASMGANYEQYF. This chain links TRBV11-2 with TRBJ2-7; D remains ambiguous. This CDR3 comprises 12 residues. V dropped 7 bases and J dropped 3 bases, with 10 bases sitting between them. Germline V CDR1 and CDR2: SGHAT, FQNNGV.

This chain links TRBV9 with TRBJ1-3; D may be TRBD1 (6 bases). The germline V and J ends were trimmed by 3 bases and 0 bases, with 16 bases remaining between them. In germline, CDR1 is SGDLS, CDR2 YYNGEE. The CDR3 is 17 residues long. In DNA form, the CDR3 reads TGTGCCAGCAGCGCGCACCGGACAGATCGCTCTGGAAACACCATATATTTT. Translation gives CASSAHRTDRSGNTIYF.

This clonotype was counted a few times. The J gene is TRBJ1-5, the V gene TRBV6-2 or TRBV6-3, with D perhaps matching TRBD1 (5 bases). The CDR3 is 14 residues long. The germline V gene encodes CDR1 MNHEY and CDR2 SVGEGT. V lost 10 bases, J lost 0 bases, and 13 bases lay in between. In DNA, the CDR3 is TGTGCCACTACGACAGTTTTTAGCAATCAGCCCCAGCATTTT. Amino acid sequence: CATTTVFSNQPQHF.

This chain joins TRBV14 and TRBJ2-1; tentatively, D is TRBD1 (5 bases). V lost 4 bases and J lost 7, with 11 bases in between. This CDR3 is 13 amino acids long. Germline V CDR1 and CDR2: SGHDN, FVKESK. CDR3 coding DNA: TGTGCCAGCAGCCTTGCAGGGCAAAATGAGCAGTTCTTC. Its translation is CASSLAGQNEQFF.

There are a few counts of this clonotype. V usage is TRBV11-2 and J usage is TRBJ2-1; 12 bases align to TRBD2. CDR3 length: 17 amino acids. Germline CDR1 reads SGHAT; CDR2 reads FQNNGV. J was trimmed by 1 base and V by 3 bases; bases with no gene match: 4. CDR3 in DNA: TGTGCCAGCAGCTTCCTAGCGGGAGGGGGGTCCTACAATGAGCAGTTCTTC. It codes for CASSFLAGGGSYNEQFF.

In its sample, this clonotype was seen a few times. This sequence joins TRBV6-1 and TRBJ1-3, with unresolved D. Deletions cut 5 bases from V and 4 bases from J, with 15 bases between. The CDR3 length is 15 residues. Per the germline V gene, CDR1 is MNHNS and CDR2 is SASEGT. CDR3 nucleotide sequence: TGTGCCAGCAGTACAACCAGGAGGCCAGGAAACACCATATATTTT. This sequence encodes CASSTTRRPGNTIYF.

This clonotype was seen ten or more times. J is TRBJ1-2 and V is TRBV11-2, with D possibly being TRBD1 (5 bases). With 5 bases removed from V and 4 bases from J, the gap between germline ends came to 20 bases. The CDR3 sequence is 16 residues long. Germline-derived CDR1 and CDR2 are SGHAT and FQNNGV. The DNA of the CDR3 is TGTGCCAGCAGCCCTCTCGAGGACACACTCCGCTATGGCTACACCTTC. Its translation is CASSPLEDTLRYGYTF.

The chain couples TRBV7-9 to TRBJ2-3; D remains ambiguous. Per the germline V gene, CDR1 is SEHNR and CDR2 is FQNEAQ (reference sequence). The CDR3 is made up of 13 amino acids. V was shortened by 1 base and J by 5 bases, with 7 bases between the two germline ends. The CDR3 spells CASSLGSEDTQYF. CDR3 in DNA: TGTGCCAGCAGCTTAGGGTCGGAAGATACGCAGTATTTT.

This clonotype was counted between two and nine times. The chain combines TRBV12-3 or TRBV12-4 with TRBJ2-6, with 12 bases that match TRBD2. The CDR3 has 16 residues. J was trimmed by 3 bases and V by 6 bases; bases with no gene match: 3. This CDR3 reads CASSLLAGGGANVLTF. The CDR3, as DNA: TGTGCCAGCAGCTTACTAGCGGGGGGTGGGGCCAACGTCCTGACTTTC.

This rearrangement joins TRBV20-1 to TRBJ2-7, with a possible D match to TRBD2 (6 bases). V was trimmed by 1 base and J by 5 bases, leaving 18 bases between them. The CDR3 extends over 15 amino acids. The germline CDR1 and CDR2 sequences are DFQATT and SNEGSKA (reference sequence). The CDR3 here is CSARGGGAGRDEQYF. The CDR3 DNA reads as TGCAGTGCTAGAGGGGGCGGGGCAGGGAGAGACGAGCAGTACTTC.

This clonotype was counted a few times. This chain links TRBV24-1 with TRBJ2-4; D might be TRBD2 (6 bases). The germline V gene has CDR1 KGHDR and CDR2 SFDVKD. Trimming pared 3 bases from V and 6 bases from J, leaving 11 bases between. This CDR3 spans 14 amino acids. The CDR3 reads CATSDGGDPNIQYF. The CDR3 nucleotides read TGTGCCACCAGTGATGGAGGGGACCCAAACATTCAGTACTTC.

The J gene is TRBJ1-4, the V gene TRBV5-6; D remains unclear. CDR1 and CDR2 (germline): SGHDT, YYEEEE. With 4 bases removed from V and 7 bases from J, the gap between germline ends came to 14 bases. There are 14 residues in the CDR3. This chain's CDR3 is CASSRPPTREKLFF. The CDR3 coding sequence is TGTGCCAGCAGCCGACCCCCAACGCGTGAAAAACTGTTTTTT.

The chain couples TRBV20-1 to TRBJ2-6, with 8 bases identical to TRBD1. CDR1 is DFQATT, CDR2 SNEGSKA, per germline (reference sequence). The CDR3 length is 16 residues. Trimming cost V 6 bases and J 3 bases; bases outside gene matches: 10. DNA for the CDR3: TGCAGTGCCGAGGGCAGGGGGCGGCTTGGGGCCAACGTCCTGACTTTC. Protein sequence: CSAEGRGRLGANVLTF.

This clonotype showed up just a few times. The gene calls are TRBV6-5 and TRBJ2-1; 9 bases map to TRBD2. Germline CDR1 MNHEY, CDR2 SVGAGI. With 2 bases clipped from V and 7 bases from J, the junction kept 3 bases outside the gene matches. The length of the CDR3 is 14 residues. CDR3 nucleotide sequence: TGTGCCAGCAGTTACCGGCGGGAGGGTAATGAGCAGTTCTTC. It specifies CASSYRREGNEQFF.

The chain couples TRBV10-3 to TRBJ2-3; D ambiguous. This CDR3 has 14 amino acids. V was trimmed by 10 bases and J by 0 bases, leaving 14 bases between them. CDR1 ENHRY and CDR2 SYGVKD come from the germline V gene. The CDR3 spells CATATETSTDTQYF. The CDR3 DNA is TGTGCCACCGCGACTGAAACTAGCACAGATACGCAGTATTTT.